This entry lists 31 T cell receptor beta chains sequenced from one sample in a study of CD8 T cell repertoires and HIV-1 epitope variants. These TCRs' antigens remain unknown. The table came from immunoSEQ multiplex PCR; TCRdb's copy has only in-frame clones and leaves some out. The data contain some 3,500 clones, about 69% of them seen just once; the ten biggest clones take up approximately 39%. What was sequenced was cultured CD8+ T cells derived from PBMCs. The receptors shown here come from a male donor with HIV.

The J gene is TRBJ2-5, the V gene TRBV28, with 8 nucleotides matching TRBD2. The length of the CDR3 is 16 residues. Trimming removed 1 base from V and 4 bases from J; junction bases left unmatched: 8. Germline V lookup: CDR1 MDHEN, CDR2 SYDVKM. The DNA of the CDR3 is TGTGCCAGCAGTTTATCCGACGGGGGGGTCGGAGAGACCCAGTACTTC. Its protein is CASSLSDGGVGETQYF.

This clone was observed once. The chain is built from TRBV2 and TRBJ2-7; 14 nucleotides match TRBD2. The germline V gene encodes CDR1 SNHLY and CDR2 FYNNEI. With V trimmed by 5 bases and J by 6 bases, 12 bases remained unmatched. CDR3 length: 17 residues. CDR3 sequence (DNA): TGTGCCAGCAGTACGGGACTAGCGGGAGTGGGCGCCTCCGAGCAGTACTTC. It codes for CASSTGLAGVGASEQYF.

This clone was seen a single time. The chain couples TRBV7-6 to TRBJ1-1; D not resolved. CDR1 and CDR2 from the germline V gene are SGHVS and FNYEAQ. With 1 base removed from V and 1 base from J, the gap between germline ends came to 4 bases. CDR3 length: 13 amino acids. CDR3 in DNA: TGTGCCAGCAGCTTAGGGGAGAACACTGAAGCTTTCTTT. Translating gives CASSLGENTEAFF.

A few counts support this clone. The genes are TRBV11-2 and TRBJ1-3; D unclear. Looked up from germline, CDR1 is SGHAT and CDR2 is FQNNGV. This CDR3 is built from 17 residues. V lost 3 bases and J 3 bases, leaving 18 bases between the germline ends. The CDR3 nucleotides read TGTGCCAGCAGCTTTCCCCGTGCGGGAGTTGGTGGAAACACCATATATTTT. Its protein is CASSFPRAGVGGNTIYF.

The V gene is TRBV28, the J gene TRBJ2-3, with a weak D call TRBD2 (6 bases). With 1 base removed from V and 6 bases from J, the gap between germline ends came to 11 bases. The CDR3 sequence is 14 residues long. Germline V gene data show CDR1 as MDHEN and CDR2 as SYDVKM. The CDR3 sequence: CASSLLGGMDTQYF. CDR3 bases: TGTGCCAGCAGTTTATTGGGGGGAATGGATACGCAGTATTTT.

V is TRBV27 and J is TRBJ1-1, with 7 positions matching TRBD1. This CDR3 has 13 amino acids. The V gene's germline CDR1 is MNHEY and CDR2 SMNVEV (reference sequence). J gave up 5 bases and V 4 bases, and 4 bases lay outside the gene matches. The CDR3 loop reads CASSSQGRTEAFF. CDR3 DNA: TGTGCCAGCAGTTCACAGGGGAGGACTGAAGCTTTCTTT.

The chain is built from TRBV29-1 and TRBJ2-1; no clear D gene. Trimming took off 8 bases at V and 4 bases at J, with 9 bases between the two ends. This CDR3 contains 11 residues. CDR1 and CDR2 (germline): SQVTM, ANQGSEA. The CDR3 spells CSPEVYNEQFF. The CDR3 DNA reads TGCAGCCCAGAGGTATACAATGAGCAGTTCTTC.

The gene calls are TRBV5-1 and TRBJ1-2; a possible D gene is TRBD1 (6 bases). V shed 4 bases and J shed 8 bases, with 12 bases lying between them. Per germline, CDR1 SGHRS and CDR2 YFSETQ. This CDR3 spans 12 amino acids. The CDR3: CASSLGGGGYTF. The CDR3 coding sequence is TGCGCCAGCAGCCTCGGGGGCGGGGGCTACACCTTC.

V usage is TRBV6-5 and J usage is TRBJ2-5, with TRBD2 matching over 12 bases. The assigned J gene may be wrong: the sequence end matches TRBJ2-7 better. Germline lookup yields CDR1 MNHEY and CDR2 SVGAGI. CDR3 size: 15 residues. This chain's CDR3 is CASSHRTSGRNEQYF. The CDR3 DNA follows: TGTGCCAGCAGTCACCGTACTAGCGGGAGGAACGAGCAGTACTTC.

The chain carries TRBV5-4 and TRBJ2-7, with 10 bases that match TRBD1. The germline V gene encodes CDR1 SGHNT and CDR2 YYREEE (reference sequence). The CDR3 is 13 amino acids. Trimming took 3 bases from V and 9 from J; bases not matched to a gene: 6. CDR3 nucleotides: TGTGCCAGCAGCTATGGGACAGGGGTCGCGCAGTACTTC. Encoded protein: CASSYGTGVAQYF. The full variable domain, with the rest looked up from reference TRBV5-4 and TRBJ2-7, is ETGVTQSPTHLIKTRGQQVTLRCSSQSGHNTVSWYQQALGQGPQFIFQYYREEENGRGNFPPRFSGLQFPNYSSELNVNALELDDSALYLCASSYGTGVAQYFGPGTRLTVT.

This clone turned up a few times. The V gene is TRBV28, the J gene TRBJ2-2, with no clear D. V was cut by 2 bases and J by 5 bases, with 3 bases left in between. CDR1 and CDR2 (germline): MDHEN, SYDVKM. CDR3 size: 12 residues. In nucleotides, the CDR3 is TGTGCCAGCAGTTTAGAGACCGGGGAGCTGTTTTTT. Translation gives CASSLETGELFF.

The V gene is TRBV18, the J gene TRBJ1-5, with D possibly being TRBD1 (5 bases). This CDR3 spans 15 amino acids. Trimming stripped 3 bases from V and 4 bases from J, with 13 bases between. The germline gives CDR1 KGHSH, CDR2 LQKENI. The CDR3 sequence: CASSPSSGGNQPQHF. In nucleotides, the CDR3 is TGTGCCAGCTCACCTTCCAGTGGGGGGAATCAGCCCCAGCATTTT.

This rearrangement joins TRBV7-6 to TRBJ2-3; TRBD2 matches 13 bases. Germline CDR1 and CDR2: SGHVS and FNYEAQ. Unmatched junction bases numbered 14, after V lost 0 bases and J lost 8 bases. CDR3 length: 19 amino acids. The CDR3 DNA reads as TGTGCCAGCAGCTTAGCGGAAACTAGCGGGGGGGCCCACGCCGCTACGCAGTATTTT. Its protein is CASSLAETSGGAHAATQYF.

The genes are TRBV7-8 and TRBJ2-1; D is tentatively TRBD1 or TRBD2 (5 bases each). Trimming shortened V by 3 bases and J by 9 bases, and 9 bases separated the two germline ends. The germline V gene has CDR1 SGHVS and CDR2 FQNEAQ. This CDR3 has 12 amino acids. The CDR3 nucleotides read TGTGCCAGCAGCTTCGGGACGCCTGAGCAGTTCTTC. Translating it yields CASSFGTPEQFF.

The CDR3 region has the DNA TGTGCCAGCGGTTCGGGGGATACGCAGTATTTT. It translates to CASGSGDTQYF. This rearrangement joins TRBV27 to TRBJ2-3; weak D call: TRBD2 (5 bases). The germline V and J ends were trimmed by 8 bases and 6 bases, with 9 bases remaining between them. This CDR3 has 11 amino acids. Germline CDR1 MNHEY, CDR2 SMNVEV (reference sequence).

This chain joins TRBV27 and TRBJ1-5; no clear D. The CDR3 contains 14 residues. Germline CDR1 is MNHEY and CDR2 is SMNVEV (reference sequence). The V gene lost 6 bases and the J gene lost 5 bases, with 14 bases spanning the gap. Here the CDR3 reads CASSPRNGDQPQHF. The CDR3 nucleotides read TGTGCCAGCAGCCCCCGCAACGGGGATCAGCCCCAGCATTTT.

This clone was picked up a small number of times. The J gene is TRBJ1-1, the V gene TRBV2; D is possibly TRBD1 (5 bases). Germline V gene lookup returns CDR1 SNHLY and CDR2 FYNNEI. V was trimmed by 6 bases and J by 1 base, leaving 6 bases between them. This CDR3 is 12 amino acids long. In DNA form, the CDR3 reads TGTGCCAGCAGCCAGGGGAACACTGAAGCTTTCTTT. Protein product: CASSQGNTEAFF.

This chain links TRBV4-3 with TRBJ1-1; D remains ambiguous. In germline, CDR1 is LGHNA, CDR2 YSLEER. The CDR3 runs to 14 residues. The V end lost 0 bases, the J end lost 1 base, and 6 bases lay between the germline ends. The DNA for the CDR3 is TGCGCCAGCAGCCAAGAGAGAGCGAACACTGAAGCTTTCTTT. Amino acid sequence: CASSQERANTEAFF.

The CDR3 is CASSLVKGHTEAFF. In DNA, the CDR3 is TGTGCCAGCAGCTTAGTGAAGGGGCACACTGAAGCTTTCTTT. V is TRBV11-2 and J is TRBJ1-1; the D gene is possibly TRBD1 (5 bases). In germline, CDR1 is SGHAT, CDR2 FQNNGV. V was trimmed by 1 base and J by 3 bases, leaving 9 bases between them. The CDR3 runs 14 residues.

V usage is TRBV2 and J usage is TRBJ1-5; TRBD1 agrees at 7 bases. Germline CDR1 and CDR2: SNHLY and FYNNEI. The CDR3 is 17 residues long. Losses at the gene ends were 3 bases for V and 0 bases for J; bases not matched to a gene: 8. CDR3 bases: TGTGCCAGCAGTGATCCCGTACAGGGGAATAGCAATCAGCCCCAGCATTTT. It yields the protein CASSDPVQGNSNQPQHF.

The J gene is TRBJ2-3, the V gene TRBV29-1, with 9 nucleotides matching TRBD1. Germline CDR1 SQVTM, CDR2 ANQGSEA. The CDR3 runs to 15 residues. V lost 3 bases and J lost 0; bases outside the gene matches: 4. In DNA form, the CDR3 reads TGCAGCGTTGACGGGACAGGGCCCAGCACAGATACGCAGTATTTT. Amino acid sequence: CSVDGTGPSTDTQYF.

The CDR3 DNA follows: TGTGCCAGCAGCAAAACCCGAAATTCACCCCTCCACTTT. Amino acid sequence: CASSKTRNSPLHF. The V and J genes are TRBV21-1 and TRBJ1-6. TRBV21-1 is labeled a pseudogene. This CDR3 comprises 13 residues.

This chain connects TRBV7-2 to TRBJ2-3; maybe TRBD2 (5 bases). Germline CDR1 SGHTA, CDR2 FQGNSA. The CDR3 has 14 residues. Trimming cost V 4 bases and J 9 bases, with 17 bases left between them. As DNA, the CDR3 is TGTGCCAGCAGCTCGGACTCCTCAGTACACACGCAGTATTTT. It specifies CASSSDSSVHTQYF.

The chain is built from TRBV7-6 and TRBJ2-1; a possible D gene is TRBD2 (6 bases). The CDR3 has 17 amino acids. Trimming pared 2 bases from V and 6 bases from J, leaving 20 bases between. CDR1 and CDR2 from the germline V gene are SGHVS and FNYEAQ. This CDR3 reads CASSLSPNVGGGNEQFF. In DNA, the CDR3 is TGTGCCAGCAGCTTAAGTCCCAATGTGGGGGGAGGCAATGAGCAGTTCTTC.

This clone was seen a handful of times. This chain uses TRBV4-3 with TRBJ1-2; D may be TRBD1 (6 bases). Trimming left V 3 bases short and J 2 bases short, with 13 bases between. This CDR3 comprises 15 residues. Germline V lookup: CDR1 LGHNA, CDR2 YSLEER. The CDR3 here is CASSQSRGLNYGYTF. The CDR3 region has the DNA TGCGCCAGCAGCCAGTCGCGGGGGCTGAACTATGGCTACACCTTC.

This sequence joins TRBV7-9 and TRBJ2-5; no definite D call. Deletions cut 5 bases from V and 1 base from J, with 11 bases between. CDR1 is SEHNR, CDR2 FQNEAQ, per germline (reference sequence). This CDR3 comprises 14 residues. DNA for the CDR3: TGTGCCAGCAGCCCGCTGGGATTCCAAGAGACCCAGTACTTC. Its protein product is CASSPLGFQETQYF.

The chain couples TRBV2 to TRBJ2-7; maybe TRBD2 (5 bases). This CDR3 contains 13 residues. Germline CDR1 and CDR2: SNHLY and FYNNEI. V was pared by 8 bases and J by 2 bases, with 13 bases between. Here the CDR3 reads CASCPYGTYEQYF. The CDR3 DNA reads TGTGCCAGCTGCCCGTACGGGACCTACGAGCAGTACTTC.

This clone was seen once. This chain joins TRBV7-8 and TRBJ2-6, with TRBD2 as a possible D gene (6 bases). The V and J ends lost 1 base and 0 bases respectively, with 13 bases between them. CDR3 length: 18 amino acids. The germline CDR1 and CDR2 sequences are SGHVS and FQNEAQ. This CDR3 reads CASSLVGLDFSGANVLTF. DNA for the CDR3: TGTGCCAGCAGCTTAGTGGGACTCGACTTCTCTGGGGCCAACGTCCTGACTTTC.

This clone was seen more than once but under ten times. V is TRBV28 and J is TRBJ2-1, with 10 bases identical to TRBD2. This CDR3 spans 16 amino acids. Germline V lookup: CDR1 MDHEN, CDR2 SYDVKM. The V segment lost 2 bases and the J segment 8 bases; nucleotides outside the gene matches: 9. The CDR3: CASSLRVAGGYDEQFF. The DNA of the CDR3 is TGTGCCAGCAGTTTACGAGTAGCGGGAGGTTACGATGAGCAGTTCTTC.

This chain connects TRBV4-1 to TRBJ2-7; D not resolved. With 0 bases removed from V and 4 bases from J, the gap between germline ends came to 10 bases. Germline V gene lookup returns CDR1 MGHRA and CDR2 YSYEKL. CDR3 length equals 14 residues. This CDR3 reads CASSQETASYEQYF. For the CDR3, the DNA is TGCGCCAGCAGCCAAGAAACAGCCTCATACGAGCAGTACTTC.

V usage is TRBV7-2 and J usage is TRBJ2-7, with D possibly matching TRBD2 (5 bases). The V gene lost 5 bases and the J gene lost 6 bases, with 20 bases spanning the gap. This CDR3 is 15 amino acids long. Germline V CDR1 and CDR2: SGHTA, FQGNSA. CDR3 in amino acids: CASSARIPGGREQYF. The CDR3 DNA is TGTGCCAGCAGCGCTCGTATTCCAGGAGGACGCGAGCAGTACTTC. The whole variable domain, filled in from reference TRBV7-2 and TRBJ2-7, reads GAGVSQSPSNKVTEKGKDVELRCDPISGHTALYWYRQSLGQGLEFLIYFQGNSAPDKSGLPSDRFSAERTGGSVSTLTIQRTQQEDSAVYLCASSARIPGGREQYFGPGTRLTVT.